The 23 T cell receptor beta chains reported below all come from one sample, sequenced in a study of shared clonotypes between healthy human individuals. CD45RO-negative, CCR7-positively selected cells formed the naive CD8 fraction, excluding terminally differentiated effector memory CD45RA+ cells. TCRdb keeps only in-frame clones here, not all; method: immunoSEQ multiplex PCR. The sample records 630,000 or so clones, roughly 98% being singletons. The sample taken for sequencing was naive CD8+ T cells sorted from blood. Receptor source: a man younger than 40 in good health.

Details on this clone: One end of the junction does not line up with germline, which may come from a read error. The rearrangement joins TRBV7-7 to TRBJ2-1; 12 bases agree with TRBD2. The CDR3 covers 15 residues. Germline V gene lookup returns CDR1 SSHAT and CDR2 FNYEAQ (reference sequence). The DNA for the CDR3 is TGTGCTAGCAGCACGGGACTAGCGGGCTACAATGAGCAGTTCTTC. Translated, it gives CASSTGLAGYNEQFF.

The rearrangement uses TRBV27 and TRBJ1-4, with D possibly TRBD1 on 5 matching bases. The V and J ends lost 5 bases and 7 bases respectively, with 17 bases between them. Germline CDR1 and CDR2: MNHEY and SMNVEV (reference sequence). This CDR3 region has 15 residues. The DNA of the CDR3 is TGTGCCAGCAGTCAACTCGACAGTCACTTTGAAAAACTGTTTTTT. It codes for CASSQLDSHFEKLFF. Looking up the rest from reference TRBV27 and TRBJ1-4 gives the full variable domain: EAQVTQNPRYLITVTGKKLTVTCSQNMNHEYMSWYRQDPGLGLRQIYYSMNVEVTDKGDVPEGYKVSRKEKRNFPLILESPSPNQTSLYFCASSQLDSHFEKLFFGSGTQLSVL.

The gene calls are TRBV7-9 and TRBJ1-3; D is unclear. V lost 5 bases, J lost 3 bases, and 11 bases lay in between. CDR1 SEHNR and CDR2 FQNEAQ come from the germline V gene (reference sequence). This CDR3 comprises 14 residues. The CDR3 DNA sequence: TGTGCCAGCAGCCCGCCGACGAGTGGAAACACCATATATTTT. Translation: CASSPPTSGNTIYF.

The genes are TRBV19 and TRBJ2-2; no reliable D call. The CDR3 loop spans 14 amino acids. The germline gives CDR1 LNHDA, CDR2 SQIVND (reference sequence). Trimming removed 3 bases from V and 6 bases from J, with 11 bases in between. The CDR3 here is CASSIGVFPGELFF. In nucleotides, the CDR3 is TGTGCCAGTAGTATTGGTGTTTTCCCCGGGGAGCTGTTTTTT.

The chain is built from TRBV7-8 and TRBJ2-7, with 9 bases fitting TRBD2. V lost 0 bases and J lost 4; bases outside the gene matches: 7. The CDR3 totals 16 residues. Germline lookup yields CDR1 SGHVS and CDR2 FQNEAQ. CDR3 DNA sequence: TGTGCCAGCAGCTTAGCGGGGCTAGCGGGATTATACGAGCAGTACTTC. This sequence encodes CASSLAGLAGLYEQYF.

This chain links TRBV5-1 with TRBJ2-7, with 8 bases aligning to TRBD2. Germline V gene sequence: CDR1 SGHRS, CDR2 YFSETQ. Trimming at V came to 0 bases and at J to 6 bases, leaving 11 bases not matched to a gene. CDR3 size: 16 residues. In DNA form, the CDR3 reads TGCGCCAGCAGCTTGGAGGGACACTATAGCGGGGTCGAGCAGTACTTC. Amino acids: CASSLEGHYSGVEQYF.

The J gene is TRBJ2-7, the V gene TRBV28; 10 nucleotides align to TRBD2. The CDR3 is 14 residues long. Germline V lookup: CDR1 MDHEN, CDR2 SYDVKM. J lost 1 base, V lost 9 bases, and 6 bases had no gene match. The CDR3 region is CASKPSGSSYEQYF. The CDR3 nucleotides are TGTGCCAGTAAACCTAGCGGGAGTTCCTACGAGCAGTACTTC.

This clone was picked up one time. The gene calls are TRBV15 and TRBJ1-4; no clear D gene. Trimming pared 8 bases from V and 10 bases from J, leaving 11 bases between. Germline V gene data show CDR1 as LNHNV and CDR2 as YYDKDF (reference sequence). The CDR3 runs 11 residues. The CDR3 loop reads CATLNAGKLFF. In DNA, the CDR3 is TGTGCCACCCTCAACGCCGGAAAACTGTTTTTT.

V is TRBV5-8 and J is TRBJ2-7; 13 bases are shared with TRBD2. Germline V gives CDR1 SGHTS, CDR2 YDEGEE. V lost 4 bases and J lost 0; bases outside the gene matches: 7. The CDR3 consists of 17 residues. CDR3 region: CASSDGTSGISSYEQYF. In nucleotides, the CDR3 is TGTGCCAGCAGCGATGGGACTAGCGGGATCAGCTCCTACGAGCAGTACTTC.

Here the CDR3 reads CASMGGIGMNTEAFF. In DNA, the CDR3 is TGTGCCAGCATGGGGGGGATTGGAATGAACACTGAAGCTTTCTTT. J is TRBJ1-1 and V is TRBV7-6, with a weak D call TRBD1 (5 bases). V was pared by 7 bases and J by 0 bases, with 15 bases between. Germline V gene sequence: CDR1 SGHVS, CDR2 FNYEAQ. The CDR3 is 15 residues long.

This chain joins TRBV28 and TRBJ1-5; D is unclear. V lost 2 bases to trimming and J lost 1 base, with 9 bases between them. There are 15 residues in the CDR3. Germline CDR1 and CDR2: MDHEN and SYDVKM. The CDR3: CASSLGWVSNQPQHF. CDR3 in DNA: TGTGCCAGCAGTTTAGGTTGGGTAAGCAATCAGCCCCAGCATTTT.

Remarks on this clone: The junction departs from germline at one end; a sequencing error may be responsible. The rearrangement uses TRBV14 and TRBJ2-7; no definite D call. Germline V gene data show CDR1 as SGHDN and CDR2 as FVKESK. The CDR3 has 13 residues. The CDR3 DNA reads TGTGCCAGCAGCCAAGTTGGTGGATACGGGCAGTACTTC. It codes for CASSQVGGYGQYF.

The chain joins TRBV29-1 to TRBJ2-7, with 9 bases matching TRBD1. CDR1 SQVTM and CDR2 ANQGSEA come from the germline V gene. The V gene end was trimmed by 0 bases and the J gene end by 4 bases; junction bases not matched to a gene: 4. This CDR3 spans 14 amino acids. This CDR3 is CSVEEGDRAYEQYF. The DNA for the CDR3 is TGCAGCGTTGAAGAAGGGGACAGGGCGTACGAGCAGTACTTC.

The CDR3 nucleotides are TGTGCCAGCAGCTTAGCCGGGACAGGGGCGTACAATGAGCAGTTCTTC. Translation gives CASSLAGTGAYNEQFF. The chain is built from TRBV7-6 and TRBJ2-1, with 10 bases lining up with TRBD1. The germline gives CDR1 SGHVS, CDR2 FNYEAQ. Trimming at V came to 0 bases and at J to 4 bases, leaving 3 bases not matched to a gene. There are 16 residues in the CDR3.

The V and J genes are TRBV7-8 and TRBJ2-7; weak D call: TRBD1 (5 bases). CDR1 SGHVS and CDR2 FQNEAQ come from the germline V gene. The CDR3 is 13 amino acids. The V and J ends lost 5 bases and 2 bases respectively, with 10 bases between them. CDR3 region: CASSGAPTYEQYF. The CDR3 coding sequence is TGTGCCAGCAGCGGGGCCCCGACCTACGAGCAGTACTTC.

J is TRBJ2-3 and V is TRBV9, with D maybe TRBD2 (6 bases). V was cut by 3 bases and J by 4 bases, with 12 bases left in between. The V gene's germline CDR1 is SGDLS and CDR2 YYNGEE. The CDR3 spans 14 residues. The CDR3 coding sequence is TGTGCCAGCAGCGGGGAGGTCAGGGCAGATACGCAGTATTTT. It encodes CASSGEVRADTQYF.

The rearrangement joins TRBV7-9 to TRBJ2-1, with D possibly TRBD2 on 5 matching bases. Germline lookup yields CDR1 SEHNR and CDR2 FQNEAQ (reference sequence). This CDR3 contains 14 residues. V lost 6 bases and J lost 7, with 16 bases in between. Here the CDR3 reads CASRLFETGNEQFF. The CDR3 DNA follows: TGTGCCAGCAGGTTATTCGAAACGGGAAATGAGCAGTTCTTC.

This chain links TRBV5-8 with TRBJ2-4; D is unclear. The CDR3 extends over 16 amino acids. Germline CDR1 is SGHTS and CDR2 is YDEGEE. Trimming took 8 bases from V and 0 from J, leaving 18 bases between them. The CDR3 nucleotides are TGTGCCAGTCCTCTGGGCAGAGGCCTAGCCAAAAACATTCAGTACTTC. Its translation: CASPLGRGLAKNIQYF.

In the case of this clone: The sample contains more than one DNA sequence encoding this CDR3. The chain joins TRBV5-1 to TRBJ2-1; 7 nucleotides line up with TRBD2. This CDR3 has 15 amino acids. CDR1 is SGHRS, CDR2 YFSETQ, per germline. The V gene end was trimmed by 0 bases and the J gene end by 2 bases; junction bases not matched to a gene: 2. The CDR3 nucleotides read TGCGCCAGCAGCTTGGTCAGCGGGACCTACAATGAGCAGTTCTTC. Its protein is CASSLVSGTYNEQFF. The whole variable domain, remainder taken from reference TRBV5-1 and TRBJ2-1, is KAGVTQTPRYLIKTRGQQVTLSCSPISGHRSVSWYQQTPGQGLQFLFEYFSETQRNKGNFPGRFSGRQFSNSRSEMNVSTLELGDSALYLCASSLVSGTYNEQFFGPGTRLTVL.

The chain couples TRBV9 to TRBJ2-7; D is possibly TRBD2 (6 bases). V gave up 0 bases and J gave up 3 bases, with 16 bases separating them. From germline, CDR1 is SGDLS and CDR2 YYNGEE. There are 16 residues in the CDR3. In nucleotides, the CDR3 is TGTGCCAGCAGCGTAGGGGAGGCCGGAACCTACTACGAGCAGTACTTC. It yields the protein CASSVGEAGTYYEQYF.

Here the CDR3 reads CASSLRPPPSSYEQYF. CDR3 bases: TGTGCCAGTAGTCTCCGACCACCACCTTCATCCTACGAGCAGTACTTC. The rearrangement links TRBV19 to TRBJ2-7; D unresolved. V was cut by 5 bases and J by 1 base, with 18 bases left in between. Germline CDR1 reads LNHDA; CDR2 reads SQIVND (reference sequence). The CDR3 spans 16 residues.

J is TRBJ2-7 and V is TRBV9; 7 bases are shared with TRBD2. J gave up 6 bases and V 1 base, and 13 bases lay outside the gene matches. Looked up from germline, CDR1 is SGDLS and CDR2 is YYNGEE. This CDR3 has 16 residues. The CDR3 nucleotides are TGTGCCAGCAGCGTATCCTTGATCGCGGGAGTCCCCGAGCAGTACTTC. As protein: CASSVSLIAGVPEQYF. The entire variable domain, with the rest obtained from reference TRBV9 and TRBJ2-7, is as follows: DSGVTQTPKHLITATGQRVTLRCSPRSGDLSVYWYQQSLDQGLQFLIQYYNGEERAKGNILERFSAQQFPDLHSELNLSSLELGDSALYFCASSVSLIAGVPEQYFGPGTRLTVT.

This clone was seen once. The rearrangement links TRBV14 to TRBJ1-1; D ambiguous. This CDR3 has 13 residues. V was pared by 1 base and J by 3 bases, with 6 bases between. CDR1 is SGHDN, CDR2 FVKESK, per germline. The DNA of the CDR3 is TGTGCCAGCAGCCAAGTGACCTACACTGAAGCTTTCTTT. Protein product: CASSQVTYTEAFF.